This T cell receptor (beta chain) was retrieved from a study of cytomegalovirus exposure and HLA in healthy donors. About the research overall: The use of the same platform for the 100 to 150 validation repertoires and the approximately 690 first-cohort repertoires was reported by a later analysis.

This clone was counted once. Antigen unknown. Sequenced by immunoSEQ multiplex PCR; TCRdb stores in-frame clones only, minus some. The data hold 45,000 to 70,000 clones, with about 92% observed a single time. Germline CDR1 reads PRHDT; CDR2 reads FYEKMQ (reference sequence). The CDR3 has 14 residues. Trimming left V 1 base short and J 6 bases short, with 9 bases between. Study observations and caveats: Published work reported that the classifier diagnosed cytomegalovirus status with high specificity and sensitivity. Most TCR sequences were seen very rarely across donors, but some public TCRs occurred in many.

This receptor was identified in a man aged 18 to 29 in good health and CMV-seronegative. The J gene is TRBJ1-4, the V gene TRBV13; D not resolved. The sequenced sample was PBMCs. CDR3 in DNA: TGTGCCAGCAGCTTAGACGGTGACTATGAAAAACTGTTTTTT. Protein sequence: CASSLDGDYEKLFF.